This T cell receptor (beta chain) was obtained from a study of long-term antiretroviral therapy in people with HIV. Study-wide results and limits: Patients on ART gained diversity, which nonetheless stayed below transplant donor controls. Blood dates from about 2003 to 2018, possibly under older ART regimens.

This clone was detected only a few times. Its antigen remains unidentified. Germline assignment: CDR1 DFQATT and CDR2 SNEGSKA (reference sequence). The CDR3 loop spans 11 amino acids. V lost 8 bases and J 6 bases, leaving 14 bases between the germline ends. At survey level, the immunoSEQ assay was run in its v3.0 version. Researchers set sequencing to target roughly 35,000-55,000 T-cell genomes per sample. The repertoire was sequenced with immunoSEQ multiplex PCR; TCRdb's copy has only in-frame clones and lacks some. The profile covers around 30,000 clones, with about 95% appearing a single time and 2.4% taken by the ten largest. Without exception, participants with HIV were treated in the United States.

Material: unsorted PBMCs, obtained about 6.6 years after starting antiretroviral therapy. This chain connects TRBV20-1 to TRBJ2-7; D is possibly TRBD1 (6 bases). The sequence derives from a young man with HIV. The CDR3 nucleotides read TGCAGTATACAGGGAGCCGTCGAGCAGTACTTC. It codes for CSIQGAVEQYF.